The 28 T cell receptor beta chains in this list originate from one sample, sequenced in a study of blood T cell repertoires in COVID-19. Assay: immunoSEQ multiplex PCR; the TCRdb copy retains only in-frame clones and omits some. The sample holds roughly 75,000 clones, 74% seen once. Sequencing used peripheral blood. The receptors shown here come from a human donor with acute or convalescent COVID-19. The donor label of this sample is uncertain.

The CDR3 protein is CASTTTGHNEQFF. CDR3 nucleotides: TGTGCCAGCACCACGACTGGTCACAATGAGCAGTTCTTC. The chain has TRBV13 and TRBJ2-1; D is uncertain. Germline values: CDR1 PRHDT, CDR2 FYEKMQ (reference sequence). V was cut by 7 bases and J by 5 bases, with 12 bases left in between. The CDR3 is made up of 13 amino acids. The full variable domain, in which reference TRBV13 and TRBJ2-1 provide the parts outside the CDR3, is AAGVIQSPRHLIKEKRETATLKCYPIPRHDTVYWYQQGPGQDPQFLISFYEKMQSDKGSIPDRFSAQQFSDYHSELNMSSLELGDSALYFCASTTTGHNEQFFGPGTRLTVL.

This chain links TRBV19 with TRBJ1-2, with D maybe TRBD1 (6 bases). V lost 7 bases to trimming and J lost 5 bases, with 17 bases between them. The CDR3 spans 14 residues. The germline gives CDR1 LNHDA, CDR2 SQIVND (reference sequence). The CDR3 nucleotides read TGTGCCAGTACTAGACAGGATGTCCCGTATGGCTACACCTTC. Encoded protein: CASTRQDVPYGYTF.

This clone was observed a handful of times. The chain joins TRBV29-1 to TRBJ2-5, with TRBD2 matching 8 bases. Germline assignment: CDR1 SQVTM and CDR2 ANQGSEA. This CDR3 contains 11 residues. Here the CDR3 reads CSLAGSETQYF. CDR3 sequence (DNA): TGCAGTTTAGCGGGGTCGGAGACCCAGTACTTC.

The rearrangement joins TRBV7-9 to TRBJ2-1, with 11 positions matching TRBD2. Trimming cost V 1 base and J 0 bases; bases outside gene matches: 8. CDR1 and CDR2 (germline): SEHNR, FQNEAQ (reference sequence). CDR3 length equals 19 residues. The CDR3 loop reads CASSLGLAGGSSSYNEQFF. DNA of the CDR3: TGTGCCAGCAGCTTAGGCCTAGCGGGGGGCTCGAGCTCCTACAATGAGCAGTTCTTC.

This clone has a handful of counts. The chain is built from TRBV9 and TRBJ2-7, with TRBD1 matching 7 bases. Trimming cost V 1 base and J 0 bases; bases outside gene matches: 1. This CDR3 has 14 residues. CDR1 is SGDLS and CDR2 is YYNGEE in the germline V gene. CDR3 sequence: CASSVTGDSYEQYF. For the CDR3, the DNA is TGTGCCAGCAGCGTAACAGGGGACTCCTACGAGCAGTACTTC.

The chain recombines TRBV4-3 with TRBJ1-4; D gene uncertain. The germline V and J ends were trimmed by 10 bases and 5 bases, with 8 bases remaining between them. The germline V gene encodes CDR1 LGHNA and CDR2 YSLEER. This CDR3 comprises 11 residues. The CDR3 loop reads CATGSNEKLFF. CDR3 sequence (DNA): TGCGCCACGGGTTCAAATGAAAAACTGTTTTTT.

In its sample, this clone was seen a few times. Here the CDR3 reads CASSERREGLYF. The CDR3 bases are TGTGCCAGCAGTGAACGCAGGGAGGGATTGTATTTT. The rearrangement uses TRBV2 and TRBJ2-3, with 7 bases lining up with TRBD2. The V gene's germline CDR1 is SNHLY and CDR2 FYNNEI. The V and J ends lost 2 bases and 14 bases, in that order; junction bases with no gene match: 7. The CDR3 covers 12 residues.

The genes are TRBV28 and TRBJ2-2, with a possible D match to TRBD1 (5 bases). Per germline, CDR1 MDHEN and CDR2 SYDVKM. V lost 4 bases and J 4 bases, leaving 22 bases between the germline ends. CDR3 length: 18 amino acids. Here the CDR3 reads CASSSPDTAGLGTGELFF. DNA of the CDR3: TGTGCCAGCAGTTCGCCGGACACGGCTGGTCTGGGCACCGGGGAGCTGTTTTTT. Supplemented by reference TRBV28 and TRBJ2-2, the full variable domain reads DVKVTQSSRYLVKRTGEKVFLECVQDMDHENMFWYRQDPGLGLRLIYFSYDVKMKEKGDIPEGYSVSREKKERFSLILESASTNQTSMYLCASSSPDTAGLGTGELFFGEGSRLTVL.

The chain couples TRBV27 to TRBJ1-1; D is possibly TRBD1 (5 bases). The CDR3 is 13 residues long. V was pared by 2 bases and J by 4 bases, with 8 bases between. Germline V gives CDR1 MNHEY, CDR2 SMNVEV (reference sequence). CDR3 bases: TGTGCCAGCAGTTTACGGGGGTTCACTGAAGCTTTCTTT. Translating gives CASSLRGFTEAFF.

The CDR3 loop is CATSQRELPSYNEQFF. CDR3 DNA: TGTGCCACCAGTCAGCGGGAGCTACCCTCCTACAATGAGCAGTTCTTC. The chain carries TRBV24-1 and TRBJ2-1; 8 nucleotides match TRBD2. Germline CDR1 is KGHDR and CDR2 is SFDVKD. This CDR3 region has 16 residues. With 6 bases clipped from V and 0 bases from J, the junction kept 6 bases outside the gene matches.

In this sample, this clone turned up a few times. The chain uses TRBV28 and TRBJ2-5; D perhaps matches TRBD1 (5 bases). In germline, CDR1 is MDHEN, CDR2 SYDVKM. V was cut by 6 bases and J by 4 bases, with 12 bases left in between. This CDR3 is 13 amino acids long. Here the CDR3 reads CASSTGPRETQYF. CDR3 nucleotide sequence: TGTGCCAGCAGCACAGGCCCTCGAGAGACCCAGTACTTC.

This rearrangement joins TRBV9 to TRBJ1-1, with no clear D. The CDR3 extends over 15 amino acids. Trimming shortened V by 0 bases and J by 1 base, and 10 bases separated the two germline ends. From germline, CDR1 is SGDLS and CDR2 YYNGEE. CDR3 nucleotides: TGTGCCAGCAGCGTAGGATTGCGGGGGAACACTGAAGCTTTCTTT. As protein: CASSVGLRGNTEAFF.

This sequence joins TRBV9 and TRBJ1-2; a weak D match, TRBD1 (6 bases). The germline CDR1 and CDR2 sequences are SGDLS and YYNGEE. The CDR3 runs to 12 residues. V dropped 3 bases and J dropped 8 bases, with 11 bases sitting between them. This CDR3 reads CASSAQGGGYTF. The CDR3, as DNA: TGTGCCAGCAGCGCACAGGGTGGAGGCTACACCTTC.

The V gene is TRBV10-2, the J gene TRBJ1-5; D remains ambiguous. Trimming cost V 6 bases and J 2 bases, with 5 bases left between them. This CDR3 is 12 amino acids long. CDR1 is WSHSY, CDR2 SAAADI, per germline. CDR3 sequence reads: CASRGGNQPQHF. CDR3 DNA: TGCGCCAGCAGGGGAGGCAATCAGCCCCAGCATTTT.

This clone was observed a few times. J is TRBJ2-5 and V is TRBV10-3; 13 bases agree with TRBD2. The CDR3 spans 13 residues. From germline, CDR1 is ENHRY and CDR2 SYGVKD. V was pared by 8 bases and J by 3 bases, with 0 bases of the junction left unmatched. The CDR3 nucleotides read TGTGCCATCGGACTAGCGGGAGAAGAGACCCAGTACTTC. Amino acid sequence: CAIGLAGEETQYF.

The V gene is TRBV3-1 (or the pseudogene TRBV3-2), the J gene TRBJ1-1; the D gene is possibly TRBD1 (5 bases). The V and J ends lost 4 bases and 2 bases respectively, with 11 bases between them. The CDR3 runs to 14 residues. Germline V lookup: CDR1 LGHDT, CDR2 YNNKEL (reference sequence). CDR3 sequence reads: CASSPRQPNTEAFF. Written as DNA, the CDR3 is TGTGCCAGCAGCCCGAGACAGCCAAACACTGAAGCTTTCTTT.

The rearrangement joins TRBV6-6 to TRBJ2-7, with 13 bases aligning to TRBD2. The CDR3 contains 13 residues. V trimming: 5 bases; J trimming: 9 bases; junction bases outside the gene matches: 4. Looked up from germline, CDR1 is MNHNY and CDR2 is SVGAGI (reference sequence). The CDR3 DNA reads TGTGCCAGCAGTCCGGGACTAGCGGGAAGGCAGTACTTC. It encodes CASSPGLAGRQYF.

This chain uses TRBV6-5 with TRBJ1-6; D not certain. V was pared by 4 bases and J by 3 bases, with 10 bases between. Germline CDR1 is MNHEY and CDR2 is SVGAGI. The CDR3 covers 15 residues. The CDR3 is CASSFQTGYNSPLHF. The CDR3 DNA is TGTGCCAGCAGTTTTCAGACGGGCTATAATTCACCCCTCCACTTT.

V is TRBV5-5 and J is TRBJ1-1, with a tentative D call TRBD1 (5 bases). Trimming removed 1 base at V and 1 base at J, with 11 bases between. CDR3 length: 15 residues. From germline, CDR1 is SGHKS and CDR2 YYEKEE (reference sequence). CDR3 loop: CASSLFQGTNTEAFF. CDR3 nucleotide sequence: TGTGCCAGCAGCTTGTTCCAGGGAACGAACACTGAAGCTTTCTTT.

The J gene is TRBJ2-5, the V gene TRBV28; D possibly corresponds to TRBD1 (5 bases). The germline V gene encodes CDR1 MDHEN and CDR2 SYDVKM. CDR3 length: 12 residues. Trimming stripped 3 bases from V and 5 bases from J, with 7 bases between. The CDR3 sequence is CASSFRAETQYF. Written as DNA, the CDR3 is TGTGCCAGCAGTTTCAGGGCGGAGACCCAGTACTTC.

This chain connects TRBV7-2 to TRBJ2-5; 12 positions match TRBD2. The CDR3 is made up of 16 amino acids. Germline CDR1 reads SGHTA; CDR2 reads FQGNSA. V was pared by 2 bases and J by 5 bases, with 6 bases of the junction left unmatched. The CDR3 protein is CASSLSLAGGPETQYF. CDR3 DNA sequence: TGTGCCAGCAGCTTAAGCCTAGCGGGGGGGCCGGAGACCCAGTACTTC.

The chain employs TRBV11-2 and TRBJ2-2, with D possibly being TRBD1 (6 bases). Trimming pared 5 bases from V and 1 base from J, leaving 11 bases between. Germline V gene data show CDR1 as SGHAT and CDR2 as FQNNGV. This CDR3 spans 15 amino acids. The CDR3 coding sequence is TGTGCCAGCAGCCCTCCGGGACAGAACACCGGGGAGCTGTTTTTT. This codes for CASSPPGQNTGELFF.

The gene calls are TRBV6-2 or TRBV6-3 and TRBJ2-2, with TRBD2 identical over 7 bases. The CDR3 consists of 14 residues. From germline, CDR1 is MNHEY and CDR2 SVGEGT. V lost 6 bases and J lost 3; bases outside the gene matches: 4. CDR3 bases: TGTGCCAGCAGCCGGCTAGCGGACACCGGGGAGCTGTTTTTT. It translates to CASSRLADTGELFF.

V and J are TRBV25-1 and TRBJ2-4; 10 nucleotides agree with TRBD1. J was trimmed by 8 bases and V by 3 bases; bases with no gene match: 1. CDR1 is MGHDK, CDR2 SYGVNS, per germline. The CDR3 length is 13 residues. CDR3 bases: TGTGCCAGCAGTGACGGGACAGGGGACATTCAGTACTTC. It codes for CASSDGTGDIQYF.

The chain employs TRBV27 and TRBJ2-3; TRBD2 agrees at 9 bases. The CDR3 runs 20 residues. Looked up from germline, CDR1 is MNHEY and CDR2 is SMNVEV (reference sequence). V gave up 2 bases and J gave up 3 bases; unmatched junction bases: 18. The CDR3 reads CASSLRGKAGGRGATDTQYF. The CDR3 nucleotides are TGTGCCAGCAGTTTAAGAGGGAAAGCGGGGGGCCGGGGGGCAACAGATACGCAGTATTTT.

The rearrangement links TRBV21-1 to TRBJ1-1; TRBD1, the table's D call, was not compared with the DNA. TRBV21-1 is shown as a pseudogene. CDR3 size: 17 residues. The CDR3 DNA reads as TGTGCCAGCAGCAAGGATGGACAGGGAAGACCGAACACTGAAGCTTTCTTT. It is translated as CASSKDGQGRPNTEAFF.

The gene calls are TRBV15 and TRBJ2-1, with 7 bases lining up with TRBD2. Trimming took 5 bases from V and 5 from J; bases not matched to a gene: 6. The CDR3 length is 14 residues. CDR1 is LNHNV and CDR2 is YYDKDF in the germline V gene (reference sequence). The CDR3 nucleotides are TGTGCCACCAGCGCACAACTAGCGAACAATGAGCAGTTCTTC. The encoded protein is CATSAQLANNEQFF. Together with reference TRBV15 and TRBJ2-1, the CDR3 gives the full variable domain: DAMVIQNPRYQVTQFGKPVTLSCSQTLNHNVMYWYQQKSSQAPKLLFHYYDKDFNNEADTPDNFQSRRPNTSFCFLDIRSPGLGDTAMYLCATSAQLANNEQFFGPGTRLTVL.

The chain carries TRBV28 and TRBJ1-6; the match to TRBD1 covers 9 bases. The junction had 11 bases not matched to a gene; V was cut back by 5 bases and J by 9 bases. CDR3 length: 16 amino acids. The germline gives CDR1 MDHEN, CDR2 SYDVKM. The CDR3 sequence is CASSAPPGQGASPLHF. The CDR3 DNA reads TGTGCCAGCAGTGCGCCCCCGGGACAGGGTGCTTCACCCCTCCACTTT.